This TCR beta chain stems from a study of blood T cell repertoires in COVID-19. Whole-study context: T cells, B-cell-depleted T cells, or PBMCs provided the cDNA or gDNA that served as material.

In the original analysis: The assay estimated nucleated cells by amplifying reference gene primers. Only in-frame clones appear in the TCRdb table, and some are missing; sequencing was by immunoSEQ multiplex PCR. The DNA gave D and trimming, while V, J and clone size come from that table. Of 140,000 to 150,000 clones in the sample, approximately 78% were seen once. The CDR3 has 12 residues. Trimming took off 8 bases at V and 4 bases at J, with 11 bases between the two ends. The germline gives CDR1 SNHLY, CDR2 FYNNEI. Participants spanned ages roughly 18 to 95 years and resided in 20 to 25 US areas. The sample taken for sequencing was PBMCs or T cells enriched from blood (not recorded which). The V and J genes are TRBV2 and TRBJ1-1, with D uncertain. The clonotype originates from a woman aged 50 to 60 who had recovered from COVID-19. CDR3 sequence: CASGTSGTEAFF. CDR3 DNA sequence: TGTGCCAGCGGTACCTCGGGCACTGAAGCTTTCTTT.